This T cell receptor (beta chain) was retrieved from a study of cytomegalovirus exposure and HLA in healthy donors. The PCR made use of 60 Vbeta and 13 Jbeta primers. The table came from immunoSEQ multiplex PCR; TCRdb's copy has only in-frame clones and leaves some out. The table includes more than 150,000 clones, 84% detected once. The CDR3 has 15 residues. Germline lookup yields CDR1 SGDLS and CDR2 YYNGEE. This clonotype was obtained from a boy aged 5-17 years in good health and CMV-seronegative. The sample was PBMCs. The rearrangement uses TRBV9 and TRBJ2-7, with TRBD2 matching over 8 bases. The end of the DNA aligns better with TRBJ2-5, so the J call may be wrong. The CDR3: CASSSRPAGAETQYF. DNA of the CDR3: TGTGCCAGCAGCTCCCGGCCAGCGGGAGCGGAGACCCAGTACTTC.